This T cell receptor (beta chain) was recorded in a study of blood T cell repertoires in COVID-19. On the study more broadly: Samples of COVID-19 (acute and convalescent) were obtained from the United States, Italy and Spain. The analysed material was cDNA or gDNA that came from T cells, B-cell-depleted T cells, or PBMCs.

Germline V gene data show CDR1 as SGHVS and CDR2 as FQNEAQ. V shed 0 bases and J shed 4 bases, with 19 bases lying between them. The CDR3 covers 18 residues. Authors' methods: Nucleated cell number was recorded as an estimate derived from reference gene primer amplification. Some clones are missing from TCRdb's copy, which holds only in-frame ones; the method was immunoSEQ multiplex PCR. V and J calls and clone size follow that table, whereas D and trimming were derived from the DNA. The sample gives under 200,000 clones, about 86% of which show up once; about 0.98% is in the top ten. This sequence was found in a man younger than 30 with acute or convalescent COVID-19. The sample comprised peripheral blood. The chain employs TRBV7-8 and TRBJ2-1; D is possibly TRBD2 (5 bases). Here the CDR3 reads CASSLAPPAGRSYNEQFF. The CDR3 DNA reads TGTGCCAGCAGCTTAGCCCCCCCTGCGGGCCGTAGTTACAATGAGCAGTTCTTC.